Listed below are T cell receptor beta chains from one sample, sequenced in a study of cytomegalovirus exposure and HLA in healthy donors. Only in-frame clones appear in the TCRdb table, and some are missing; sequencing was by immunoSEQ multiplex PCR. The table has under 250,000 clones, over 60% seen once. The source material was PBMCs. These receptors came from a man younger than 35 in good health and CMV-seronegative. Each CDR3 is given with its conserved first and last residue. The D gene is left open where the match is weak. For some rows the clone size is stated as once, few or many, or as a class when expanded; others skip it.

v_gene	d_gene	j_gene	abundance	CDR3nt	CDR3aa
TRBV7-2	NA	TRBJ2-7	once	TGTGCCAGCAGCTCCTATCTCCGGGACTACGAGCAGTACTTC	CASSSYLRDYEQYF
TRBV18	NA	TRBJ2-3	NA	TGTGCCAGCTCACCACCGGGGCCCCCTTCTTACACAGATACGCAGTATTTT	CASSPPGPPSYTDTQYF
TRBV28	TRBD2	TRBJ2-7	NA	TGTGCCAGTGCCTGGACTAGCGGGAGTGGCGAGCAGTACTTC	CASAWTSGSGEQYF
TRBV6-1	TRBD1	TRBJ1-2	NA	TGTGCCACCACCGTACCGGGACAGGGGATGTATGGCTACACCTTC	CATTVPGQGMYGYTF
TRBV7-9	NA	TRBJ1-4	NA	TGTGCCAGCAGCTTAAGATCGGAGGATGAAAAACTGTTTTTT	CASSLRSEDEKLFF
TRBV5-1	TRBD1	TRBJ1-1	NA	TGCGCCAGCAGAACCCAGCCCGGACAGGCGAACACTGAAGCTTTCTTT	CASRTQPGQANTEAFF
TRBV30	TRBD1	TRBJ2-7	NA	TGTGCCTGGGGGACAGGGGGCTACGAGCAGTACTTC	CAWGTGGYEQYF
TRBV5-1	NA	TRBJ1-1	NA	TGCGCCAGCAGCCCTCAGCCAGGATCTGAGGCTTTCTTT	CASSPQPGSEAFF
TRBV29-1	NA	TRBJ2-1	NA	TGCAGCGTTGAAGATCGGGGTGGGAGGCGGTTAAATGAGCAGTTCTTC	CSVEDRGGRRLNEQFF
TRBV6-1	NA	TRBJ2-7	few	TGTGCCGGCGCCCTTCAGGAGGGGATAAACGAGCAGTACTTC	CAGALQEGINEQYF
TRBV27	TRBD1	TRBJ1-6	NA	TGTGCCAGCAGTCCACCCCGGGACAGGGGTGATTCACCCCTCCACTTT	CASSPPRDRGDSPLHF
TRBV5-1	TRBD1	TRBJ2-5	NA	TGCGCCAGCAGCCCACGACAGGGCGGGTTAACCCAGTACTTC	CASSPRQGGLTQYF
TRBV5-1	NA	TRBJ1-1	NA	TGCGCCAGCAGCTTGACCGGGGGTGGGACTGAAGCTTTCTTT	CASSLTGGGTEAFF
TRBV18	TRBD1	TRBJ2-2	once	TGTGCCAGCTCACCTGCGGGACAGGGTTCCGGGGAGCTGTTTTTT	CASSPAGQGSGELFF
TRBV30	TRBD1	TRBJ1-6	few	TGTGCCTGGAGTGCGACAGGGGATAATTCACCCCTCCACTTT	CAWSATGDNSPLHF
TRBV7-8	NA	TRBJ2-1	NA	TGTGCCAGCAGCTTAAGGGCTAGCGCCGAGCAGTTCTTC	CASSLRASAEQFF
TRBV9	NA	TRBJ2-2	NA	TGTGCCAGCAGCGTAGGACGACATCCCACCGGGGAGCTGTTTTTT	CASSVGRHPTGELFF
TRBV27	TRBD1	TRBJ1-1	NA	TGTGCCAGCATCAGGGGGGTGAACACTGAAGCTTTCTTT	CASIRGVNTEAFF
TRBV5-6	NA	TRBJ1-3	NA	TGTGCCAGCAGCTTGGACACCTCTGGAAACACCATATATTTT	CASSLDTSGNTIYF
TRBV7-8	NA	TRBJ2-1	NA	TGTGCCAGCAGCTTAGCTGAAGGTCTACGGGGGCAGTTCTTC	CASSLAEGLRGQFF
TRBV27	NA	TRBJ2-1	few	TGTGCCAGCAGCCCAAACCTCCGGTTGAGCTCCTACAATGAGCAGTTCTTC	CASSPNLRLSSYNEQFF
TRBV7-8	TRBD2	TRBJ2-2	NA	TGTGCCAGCAGCTTGCTCTTGGGACTAGCGGGAGAAAACACCGGGGAGCTGTTTTTT	CASSLLLGLAGENTGELFF
TRBV10-2	NA	TRBJ2-1	NA	TGCGCCAGCAGTGAGTCAGGGGGTAACTACAATGAGCAGTTCTTC	CASSESGGNYNEQFF
TRBV6-1	NA	TRBJ1-3	NA	TGTGCCAGCAGTGAATCCCGGTCCGTACGTGGAAACACCATATATTTT	CASSESRSVRGNTIYF
TRBV7-9	TRBD2	TRBJ2-2	few	TGTGCCAGCAGCTGGCGACTAAGCGGGGACACCGGGGAGCTGTTTTTT	CASSWRLSGDTGELFF
TRBV19	TRBD2	TRBJ2-6	few	TGTGCCAGTAGTAGAACGACTAGCGGGCGCTCCCGATCTGGGGCCAACGTCCTGACTTTC	CASSRTTSGRSRSGANVLTF
TRBV25-1	NA	TRBJ1-2	NA	TGTGCCAGCAGAGGGGAGGGGGGTCATGGCTACACCTTC	CASRGEGGHGYTF
TRBV27	NA	TRBJ1-2	NA	TGTGCCAGCAGTCTCGAGGGCTATGGCTACACCTTC	CASSLEGYGYTF
TRBV27	NA	TRBJ1-2	few	TGTGCCAGCAGTCCCAGAGACAGGCCGGCCTATGGCTACACCTTC	CASSPRDRPAYGYTF
TRBV28	NA	TRBJ1-2	NA	TGTGCCAGCAGTTTAGGCTGGAGCGCCAGCTATGGCTACACCTTC	CASSLGWSASYGYTF
TRBV18	NA	TRBJ1-4	NA	TGTGCCAGCTCACCGGGACACTACTCAACTAATGAAAAACTGTTTTTT	CASSPGHYSTNEKLFF
TRBV10-3	TRBD2	TRBJ2-7	NA	TGTGCCAAGCCGACTAGCGGGAGGGCCCTCGTTATCTACGAGCAGTACTTC	CAKPTSGRALVIYEQYF
TRBV2	TRBD2	TRBJ2-1	once	TGTGCCAGCAGTTACCAACTTAGCGGGAGGGACGCGGGCAATGAGCAGTTCTTC	CASSYQLSGRDAGNEQFF
TRBV2	NA	TRBJ2-5	NA	TGTGCCAGCAGCTCGGGGGGCAGGAAGACCCAGTACTTC	CASSSGGRKTQYF
TRBV14	NA	TRBJ1-1	NA	TGTGCCAGCAGCCAAGATAACGGCGGCAACACTGAAGCTTTCTTT	CASSQDNGGNTEAFF
TRBV6-5	TRBD1	TRBJ2-5	once	TGTGCCAGCAGTTACTCGACGGGACAGGGGTTCGAGACCCAGTACTTC	CASSYSTGQGFETQYF
TRBV5-1	TRBD1	TRBJ2-5	NA	TGCGCCAGCAGCTTGTACGGGACAGTCCCCCAAGAGACCCAGTACTTC	CASSLYGTVPQETQYF
TRBV9	TRBD1	TRBJ2-7	NA	TGTGCCAGCGCCGAGACAGGGGCCTACGAGCAGTACTTC	CASAETGAYEQYF
TRBV6-5	TRBD1	TRBJ1-5	NA	TGTGCCACACGGGACAGGGGCAATAGCAATCAGCCCCAGCATTTT	CATRDRGNSNQPQHF
TRBV5-4	TRBD1	TRBJ1-1	NA	TGTGCCAGCAGCTTCGGACAGGGGGCACGTATCCGTCCGGCGAACCCTGAAGCTTTCTTT	CASSFGQGARIRPANPEAFF
TRBV30	TRBD1	TRBJ1-2	NA	TGTGCCTGGTCGGGACAGACACTAGGCTACACCTTC	CAWSGQTLGYTF
TRBV27	TRBD1	TRBJ2-3	NA	TGTGCCAGCAGTCTCTCCACCACCGGGACAGGGTCCACAGATACGCAGTATTTT	CASSLSTTGTGSTDTQYF
TRBV5-4	TRBD1	TRBJ2-5	NA	TGTGCCAGCAGCCCGATGACAGGGGGTGAGACCCAGTACTTC	CASSPMTGGETQYF
TRBV27	TRBD1	TRBJ1-2	NA	TGTGCCAGCAGTTTCGGGACAGGGGGCATCTATGGCTACACCTTC	CASSFGTGGIYGYTF
TRBV7-9	NA	TRBJ1-1	NA	TGTGCCAGCAGCCCAGGCCCCATGAACACTGAAGCTTTCTTT	CASSPGPMNTEAFF
TRBV30	NA	TRBJ1-2	once	TGTGCCTGGAGATGGGGGGTGGAAAACTATGGCTACACCTTC	CAWRWGVENYGYTF
TRBV5-1	TRBD2	TRBJ2-6	NA	TGCGCCAGCAGCTGGGGACTAGCGGGAACTGGGGCCAACGTCCTGACTTTC	CASSWGLAGTGANVLTF
TRBV5-1	TRBD1	TRBJ1-1	NA	TGCGCCAGCAGCTTGGGACAGGGGGGGTGGACTGAAGCTTTCTTT	CASSLGQGGWTEAFF
TRBV7-9	TRBD2	TRBJ2-7	few	TGTGCCAGCAGCATTAGCGGGAGGGCCGGCGAGCAGTACTTC	CASSISGRAGEQYF
TRBV2	NA	TRBJ2-5	NA	TGTGCCAGCAAAGTGGCAGAGACCCAGTACTTC	CASKVAETQYF
TRBV2	NA	TRBJ1-2	few	TGTGCCAGCAGCCCAGAGGGTAACTATGGCTACACCTTC	CASSPEGNYGYTF
TRBV5-6	NA	TRBJ2-7	few	TGTGCCAGCAGCTTCTCCTCCTCCTCCGAGCAGTACTTC	CASSFSSSSEQYF
TRBV2	TRBD1	TRBJ1-4	NA	TGTGCCAGCGGCATGACAGGGGTAACTAATGAAAAACTGTTTTTT	CASGMTGVTNEKLFF